These T cell receptor beta chains were read from a single sample in a study of CD8 T cells in Susac syndrome. Each CDR3 protein is one row after TCRdb ran MiXCR on the immunoSEQ multiplex PCR reads. The data show 50,000 to 55,000 distinct CDR3 sequences, 95% seen once. Input material: CD8+ T cells from PBMCs. These receptors originate from a human donor with Susac syndrome. The CDR3 runs from the conserved cysteine through the conserved F or W. D genes are given only for firm matches. Where a row states a size, it is once, few, many or the class of an expanded clone; other rows omit it.

>.|TRBJ2-5|12|TRBV5-1|.
TGCGCCAGCAGCTTTAGACGCGAGACCCAGTACTTC
CASSFRRETQYF
>.|TRBJ1-1|15|TRBV5-6|TRBD1
TGTGCCAGTTACGTGACAGGGGACATGAACACTGAAGCTTTCTTT
CASYVTGDMNTEAFF
>.|TRBJ2-3|16|TRBV12-3/TRBV12-4|.
TGTGCCAGCAGCGAAAATTACGGGGGAAGCACAGATACGCAGTATTTT
CASSENYGGSTDTQYF
>once|TRBJ2-4|12|TRBV30|.
TGTGCCTTGCGAGGAGCCAAAAACATTCAGTACTTC
CALRGAKNIQYF
>.|TRBJ2-1|15|TRBV5-1|TRBD1
TGCGCCAGCAGCTTCGACAGGGGAGGTCAGAGTGAGCAGTTCTTC
CASSFDRGGQSEQFF
>.|TRBJ1-1|15|TRBV20-1|.
TGCAGTGCTAGAGATCTCGGGGTTGGAAGTACTGAAGCTTTCTTT
CSARDLGVGSTEAFF
>.|TRBJ2-1|12|TRBV3-1|.
TGTGCCAGCAGCGGGGGACTTGATGAGCAGTTCTTC
CASSGGLDEQFF
>.|TRBJ2-3|14|TRBV27|.
TGTGCCAGCAGTCCCTGGACAGGCACAGATACGCAGTATTTT
CASSPWTGTDTQYF
>.|TRBJ2-1|15|TRBV7-9|TRBD1
TGTGCCAGCAGGGACCGGGACAGGGATTCCAATGAGCAGTTCTTC
CASRDRDRDSNEQFF
>.|TRBJ2-1|14|TRBV29-1|TRBD1
TGCAGCGTTGATCCGGGACAGGGAAACAATGAGCAGTTCTTC
CSVDPGQGNNEQFF
>once|TRBJ1-6|16|TRBV30|.
TGTGCCTGGAGTGCTGGGAGCTACCGCTATAATTCACCCCTCCACTTT
CAWSAGSYRYNSPLHF
>.|TRBJ2-7|14|TRBV30|.
TGTGCCTGGAGACATGGGACATCTCTCAGCGAGCAGTACTTC
CAWRHGTSLSEQYF
>.|TRBJ2-5|15|TRBV7-2|.
TGTGCCAGCAGCGAATTTGGGACGGCCCAAGAGACCCAGTACTTC
CASSEFGTAQETQYF
>.|TRBJ2-7|14|TRBV6-5|.
TGTGCCAGCAGTTACTACCAGAGCTCCTACGAGCAGTACTTC
CASSYYQSSYEQYF
>.|TRBJ2-3|14|TRBV27|.
TGTGCCAGCAGTCAATTCGCTAGCACAGATACGCAGTATTTT
CASSQFASTDTQYF
>once|TRBJ1-2|15|TRBV6-5|TRBD1
TGTGCCAGCAGTTACTTGATGACAGGGTTGGGGGGCTACACCTTC
CASSYLMTGLGGYTF
>.|TRBJ1-6|13|TRBV7-6|.
TGTGCCAGCAGCTTAACAGCTAATTCACCCCTCCACTTT
CASSLTANSPLHF
>.|TRBJ1-2|15|TRBV29-1|.
TGCAGCGTGTCGGGGGGGGCAGTTGGGGACTATGGCTACACCTTC
CSVSGGAVGDYGYTF
>.|TRBJ2-7|13|TRBV27|.
TGTGCCAGCAGTTTGTCCGGGGCACGCGAGCAGTACTTC
CASSLSGAREQYF
>.|TRBJ1-1|11|TRBV29-1|.
TGCAGCGGTGAAGGTAGGACTGAAGCTTTCTTT
CSGEGRTEAFF
>.|TRBJ1-6|16|TRBV3-1|.
TGTGCCAGCAGTCCTACCTTTGAGGCTTTCTATTCACCCCTCCACTTT
CASSPTFEAFYSPLHF
>.|TRBJ2-3|10|TRBV20-1|.
TGCAGTGCTAGCGTGGATACGCAGTATTTT
CSASVDTQYF
>.|TRBJ2-5|13|TRBV7-9|.
TGTGCCAGCAGCTTAGGAGGGGTAGAGACCCAGTACTTC
CASSLGGVETQYF
>.|TRBJ1-5|17|TRBV20-1|TRBD1
TGCAGTGCTAGAGACTTGACAGGGGGCGATAGCAATCAGCCCCAGCATTTT
CSARDLTGGDSNQPQHF
>.|TRBJ1-1|12|TRBV30|.
TGTGCCTGGAGTCTTGGGCAGGCTGAAGCTTTCTTT
CAWSLGQAEAFF
>.|TRBJ1-6|15|TRBV19|.
TGTGCCAGTAGCTGGACTCTCCCCCCGGATTCACCCCTCCACTTT
CASSWTLPPDSPLHF
>once|TRBJ1-2|14|TRBV7-3|TRBD1
TGTGCCAGCAGCTTAACGCCAGGGGGGTATGGCTACACCTTC
CASSLTPGGYGYTF
>once|TRBJ2-5|15|TRBV7-9|.
TGTGCCAGCAGCTCCGACAGGGAGGGGTTGAAGACCCAGTACTTC
CASSSDREGLKTQYF
>.|TRBJ1-1|11|TRBV10-2|.
TGCGCCAGCCGAGGCGCGAATGAAGCTTTCTTT
CASRGANEAFF
>.|TRBJ2-3|16|TRBV12-3/TRBV12-4|TRBD2
TGTGCCAGCAGTTTGAATCTAGCGGGGAGCACAGATACGCAGTATTTT
CASSLNLAGSTDTQYF
>.|TRBJ2-3|16|TRBV20-1|TRBD2
TGCAGTGCTAGTGATCCTGCCGGGGGGGCCGCAGATACGCAGTATTTT
CSASDPAGGAADTQYF
>.|TRBJ2-7|15|TRBV29-1|.
TGCAGCGTTGTGGGACTCCACCCACACTACTACGAGCAGTACTTC
CSVVGLHPHYYEQYF
>.|TRBJ2-1|16|TRBV2|.
TGTGCCAGCAGTTTTCGACTAGAAGTCGGCGACAATGAGCAGTTCTTC
CASSFRLEVGDNEQFF
>.|TRBJ1-1|16|TRBV7-9|.
TGTGCCAGCAGCCTAACCAAGTCTGGGATGAACACTGAAGCTTTCTTT
CASSLTKSGMNTEAFF
>.|TRBJ1-5|15|TRBV20-1|TRBD1
TGCAGTGCTAGAGAAGGACAGGGGGTTTATCAGCCCCAGCATTTT
CSAREGQGVYQPQHF
>.|TRBJ1-2|13|TRBV2|.
TGTGCCAGCTTCGGGGGCACTGACTATGGCTACACCTTC
CASFGGTDYGYTF
>.|TRBJ1-2|15|TRBV15|.
TGTGCCACCAGCAGAGATCAGGTGGCTAACTATGGCTACACCTTC
CATSRDQVANYGYTF
>.|TRBJ2-7|11|TRBV29-1|.
TGCAGCGTTGTTGACACCTACGAGCAGTACTTC
CSVVDTYEQYF
>.|TRBJ1-6|15|TRBV20-1|.
TGCAGTGCTCCTCACATGGGACGGACCAATTCACCCCTCCACTTT
CSAPHMGRTNSPLHF
>few|TRBJ2-5|14|TRBV6-5|.
TGTGCCAGCAGTTACCGGTCGGCGGAGGAGACCCAGTACTTC
CASSYRSAEETQYF
>.|TRBJ1-2|15|TRBV12-3/TRBV12-4|TRBD1
TGTGCCAGCCTACACTTAACAGGGGGCTGGGATGGCTACACCTTC
CASLHLTGGWDGYTF
>.|TRBJ2-3|13|TRBV4-1|.
TGCGCCAGCAGCCAAGATCGGCGGGATACGCAGTATTTT
CASSQDRRDTQYF
>once|TRBJ1-1|14|TRBV4-3|.
TGCGCCAGCAGCCCTCAGGGTACGGGCACTGAAGCTTTCTTT
CASSPQGTGTEAFF
>.|TRBJ2-1|14|TRBV29-1|.
TGCAGCGTTGAAGTGGTCCGGACAAACAATGAGCAGTTCTTC
CSVEVVRTNNEQFF
>once|TRBJ1-5|13|TRBV30|.
TGTGCCTGGAGTTCCGGGGCGGTTCAGCCCCAGCATTTT
CAWSSGAVQPQHF
>.|TRBJ1-6|12|TRBV20-1|.
TGCAGTGCTAGAGTAGCGTCTTCACCCCTCCACTTT
CSARVASSPLHF